A single sample gave rise to the 17 T cell receptor beta chains below, sequenced in a study of T cells in Graves' hyperthyroidism and ophthalmopathy. TCR beta CDR3 region amplification was performed from RNA transcripts. HTBI primers drove first-round RT-PCR of the TCR CDR3. Each CDR3 protein is one row after TCRdb ran MiXCR on the multiplex PCR reads. The table records about 92,000 distinct CDR3 sequences, roughly 49% of them present only once. Sequencing used blood. Source of these receptors: a woman between 35 and 50 years old with Graves' hyperthyroidism.

This clonotype was seen repeatedly, ten times or more. This chain links TRBV29-1 with TRBJ2-5; maybe TRBD2 (6 bases). Germline V gene sequence: CDR1 SQVTM, CDR2 ANQGSEA. V gave up 6 bases and J gave up 1 base, with 12 bases separating them. The CDR3 totals 13 residues. CDR3 in amino acids: CSVSGLRQETQYF. CDR3 DNA: TGCAGCGTCTCGGGACTCCGCCAAGAGACCCAGTACTTC.

This clonotype was seen ten or more times. The rearrangement links TRBV7-9 to TRBJ2-7, with 8 bases lining up with TRBD2. Germline V gene lookup returns CDR1 SEHNR and CDR2 FQNEAQ (reference sequence). This CDR3 has 13 residues. Trimming at V came to 3 bases and at J to 5 bases, leaving 3 bases not matched to a gene. CDR3 bases: TGTGCCAGCAGCTTTCGACTAGCGCACGAGCAGTACTTC. This sequence encodes CASSFRLAHEQYF.

CDR3 bases: TGTGCCATCAGTGCTCGAAAGCGGAGCTCCTACGAGCAGTACTTC. As protein: CAISARKRSSYEQYF. The J gene is TRBJ2-7, the V gene TRBV10-3; the D gene is possibly TRBD2 (5 bases). Germline CDR1 is ENHRY and CDR2 is SYGVKD. With 4 bases removed from V and 0 bases from J, the gap between germline ends came to 13 bases. There are 15 residues in the CDR3.

The chain has TRBV2 and TRBJ2-5, with 9 bases fitting TRBD1. J lost 3 bases, V lost 6 bases, and 8 bases had no gene match. From germline, CDR1 is SNHLY and CDR2 FYNNEI. The CDR3 sequence is 15 residues long. CDR3 bases: TGTGCCAGCAGAAACAGGGGGCTGGGTAAAGAGACCCAGTACTTC. Translating it yields CASRNRGLGKETQYF.

The rearrangement joins TRBV7-2 to TRBJ2-7; 9 bases are a match to TRBD1. CDR1 and CDR2 from the germline V gene are SGHTA and FQGNSA. The trim removed 8 bases at V and 2 bases at J, leaving 10 bases unmatched. The CDR3 length is 15 residues. CDR3 amino acids: CASSPGTGYTYEQYF. The CDR3 nucleotides are TGTGCCAGCTCACCAGGGACAGGGTATACCTACGAGCAGTACTTC. Together with reference TRBV7-2 and TRBJ2-7, the CDR3 gives the full variable domain: GAGVSQSPSNKVTEKGKDVELRCDPISGHTALYWYRQSLGQGLEFLIYFQGNSAPDKSGLPSDRFSAERTGGSVSTLTIQRTQQEDSAVYLCASSPGTGYTYEQYFGPGTRLTVT.

About this clonotype: A much larger clone differs from this one at a single base, so this may be a read error. The chain couples TRBV7-8 to TRBJ1-1; D gene uncertain. CDR3 size: 12 residues. The germline V gene has CDR1 SGHVS and CDR2 FQNEAQ. The CDR3 region has the DNA TGTGCCAGCAGCTTACGGAACACTGAAGCTTCCTTT. This sequence encodes CASSLRNTEASF.

This clonotype was seen repeatedly, ten times or more. V is TRBV7-6 and J is TRBJ1-2, with D maybe TRBD1 (6 bases). The V end was cut by 5 bases, the J end by 6 bases, with 16 bases between. In germline, CDR1 is SGHVS, CDR2 FNYEAQ. The CDR3 consists of 14 residues. CDR3 in amino acids: CASSEIRGANGYTF. CDR3 bases: TGTGCCAGCAGCGAAATCAGGGGAGCGAATGGCTACACCTTC.

This clonotype was seen repeatedly, ten times or more. V is TRBV9 and J is TRBJ1-2; D remains unclear. Germline CDR1 is SGDLS and CDR2 is YYNGEE. V lost 1 base and J lost 2, with 12 bases in between. The CDR3 is made up of 15 amino acids. The chain's CDR3 is CASSVSGDMNYGYTF. In DNA, the CDR3 is TGTGCCAGCAGCGTATCGGGAGATATGAACTATGGCTACACCTTC.

This clonotype has just a few counts. The chain recombines TRBV7-2 with TRBJ2-5; 13 bases agree with TRBD2. The CDR3 is made up of 17 amino acids. Per the germline V gene, CDR1 is SGHTA and CDR2 is FQGNSA. V lost 5 bases, J lost 5 bases, and 11 bases stayed unmatched. CDR3 nucleotides: TGTGCCAGCAGCCCGATCCGGACTAGCGGGAGCAGGGAGACCCAGTACTTC. Translated: CASSPIRTSGSRETQYF.

Many counts were recorded for this clonotype. J is TRBJ1-5 and V is TRBV12-3 or TRBV12-4, with D possibly being TRBD1 (6 bases). This CDR3 region has 17 residues. V lost 5 bases, J lost 0 bases, and 17 bases lay in between. The CDR3 is CASSGRGWGNSNQPQHF. Written as DNA, the CDR3 is TGTGCCAGCAGTGGCAGGGGTTGGGGAAATAGCAATCAGCCCCAGCATTTT.

This chain connects TRBV12-3 or TRBV12-4 to TRBJ1-3; 7 bases are a match to TRBD1. Losses at the gene ends were 6 bases for V and 6 bases for J; bases not matched to a gene: 17. The CDR3 runs to 17 residues. The chain's CDR3 is CASSPGRDRRGLNTIYF. Written as DNA, the CDR3 is TGTGCCAGCAGCCCGGGACGGGACAGACGTGGCTTAAACACCATATATTTT.

V usage is TRBV2 and J usage is TRBJ1-6; D perhaps matches TRBD1 (5 bases). The germline CDR1 and CDR2 sequences are SNHLY and FYNNEI. V lost 4 bases, J lost 9 bases, and 13 bases lay in between. The length of the CDR3 is 14 residues. The chain's CDR3 is CASSVSGSGSPLHF. Here the CDR3 DNA reads TGTGCCAGCAGTGTATCAGGGTCGGGTTCACCCCTCCACTTT.

The chain is built from TRBV15 and TRBJ1-2, with 10 bases aligning to TRBD1. V trimming: 4 bases; J trimming: 3 bases; junction bases outside the gene matches: 8. The CDR3 runs to 16 residues. CDR1 and CDR2 (germline): LNHNV, YYDKDF (reference sequence). The CDR3: CATSKLDRGQHYGYTF. The CDR3 coding sequence is TGTGCCACCAGCAAACTCGACAGGGGGCAGCACTATGGCTACACCTTC. Variable domain in full (rest from reference TRBV15 and TRBJ1-2): DAMVIQNPRYQVTQFGKPVTLSCSQTLNHNVMYWYQQKSSQAPKLLFHYYDKDFNNEADTPDNFQSRRPNTSFCFLDIRSPGLGDTAMYLCATSKLDRGQHYGYTFGSGTRLTVV.

This clonotype turned up a few times. V is TRBV12-3 or TRBV12-4 and J is TRBJ2-3; 9 nucleotides match TRBD2. The CDR3 spans 15 residues. V shed 7 bases and J 3 bases; nucleotides not matched to a gene: 8. The CDR3 sequence: CASNPGTSGTDTQYF. The CDR3 nucleotides are TGTGCCAGCAACCCTGGAACTAGCGGGACAGATACGCAGTATTTT.

This clonotype was observed at least ten times. This chain uses TRBV12-3 or TRBV12-4 with TRBJ1-1; no clear D. V gave up 5 bases and J gave up 5 bases, with 6 bases separating them. The CDR3 has 11 amino acids. The CDR3 nucleotides read TGTGCCAGCAGTGTAAGGACTGAAGCTTTCTTT. This encodes CASSVRTEAFF.

Ten or more counts support this clonotype. The chain carries TRBV20-1 and TRBJ2-5; D gene unclear. Germline V gene data show CDR1 as DFQATT and CDR2 as SNEGSKA (reference sequence). The CDR3 covers 11 residues. Trimming removed 2 bases from V and 7 bases from J, with 8 bases in between. CDR3 bases: TGCAGTGCTAGAAGAACGGGGACCCAGTACTTC. Amino acids: CSARRTGTQYF.

As regards this clonotype: This CDR3 is missing its conserved last phenylalanine or tryptophan, likely due to a read error. This chain uses TRBV25-1 with TRBJ1-1; 9 bases line up with TRBD1. CDR3 size: 15 residues. Germline values: CDR1 MGHDK, CDR2 SYGVNS. Written as DNA, the CDR3 is TGCGCCAGCAGCGACTCACAGGGGGCAAACACTAAAGCTTTCTCT. Protein: CASSDSQGANTKAFS.